This T cell receptor beta chain was obtained from a study of blood T cell repertoires in COVID-19. Study context: Italy, Spain and the United States were the sources of the convalescent and acute COVID-19 samples. Sources were T cells, B-cell-depleted T cells, or PBMCs; the material itself was cDNA or gDNA.

Per the germline V gene, CDR1 is LGHDT and CDR2 is YNNKEL (reference sequence). This CDR3 contains 16 residues. Trimming at V came to 0 bases and at J to 4 bases, leaving 2 bases not matched to a gene. How the authors handled the data: Amplified reference gene primers provided the basis for estimating nucleated cell counts. Assay: immunoSEQ multiplex PCR; the TCRdb copy retains only in-frame clones and omits some. V and J calls and clone size are as listed in that table; D and trimming were resolved from the DNA. The sample shows some 150,000 clones, roughly 87% of them seen only once. Sequencing was done on a sample of peripheral blood. This receptor was obtained from a woman aged 50 to 60 with acute or convalescent COVID-19. The chain carries TRBV3-1 (or the pseudogene TRBV3-2) and TRBJ2-3; 12 positions match TRBD2. In nucleotides, the CDR3 is TGTGCCAGCAGCCAAGATCGGACTAGCGGGGCAGATACGCAGTATTTT. Protein product: CASSQDRTSGADTQYF.